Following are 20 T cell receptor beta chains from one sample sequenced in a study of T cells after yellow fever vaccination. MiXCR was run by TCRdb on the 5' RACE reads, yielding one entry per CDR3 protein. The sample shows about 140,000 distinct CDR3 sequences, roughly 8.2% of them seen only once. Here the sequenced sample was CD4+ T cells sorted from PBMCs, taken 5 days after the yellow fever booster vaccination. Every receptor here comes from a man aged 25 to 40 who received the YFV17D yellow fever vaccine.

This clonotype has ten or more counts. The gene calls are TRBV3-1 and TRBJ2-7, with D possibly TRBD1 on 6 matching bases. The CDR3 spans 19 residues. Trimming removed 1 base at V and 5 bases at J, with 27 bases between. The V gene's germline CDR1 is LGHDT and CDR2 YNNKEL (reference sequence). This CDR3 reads CASSQGSAKQGGIGHEQYF. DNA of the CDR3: TGTGCCAGCAGCCAAGGATCGGCAAAGCAAGGGGGAATCGGTCACGAGCAGTACTTC.

The CDR3 here is CASSPPFRGELFF. For the CDR3, the DNA is TGTGCCAGCAGCCCCCCTTTCCGTGGGGAGCTGTTTTTT. The chain employs TRBV3-1 and TRBJ2-2; D is unclear. Trimming pared 4 bases from V and 8 bases from J, leaving 11 bases between. The germline V gene has CDR1 LGHDT and CDR2 YNNKEL (reference sequence). The CDR3 consists of 13 residues.

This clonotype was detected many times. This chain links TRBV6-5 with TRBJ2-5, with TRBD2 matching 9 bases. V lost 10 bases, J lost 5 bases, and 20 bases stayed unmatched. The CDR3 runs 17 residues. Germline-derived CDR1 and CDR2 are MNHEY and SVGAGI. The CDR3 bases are TGTGCCACCGTTAACCAACTAGCGGGTTGGGCGCGGGAGACCCAGTACTTC. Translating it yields CATVNQLAGWARETQYF.

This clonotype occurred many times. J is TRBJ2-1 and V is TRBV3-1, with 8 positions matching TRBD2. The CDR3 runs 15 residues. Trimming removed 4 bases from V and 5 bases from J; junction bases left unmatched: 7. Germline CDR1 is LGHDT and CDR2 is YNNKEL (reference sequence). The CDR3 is CASSRLSGGNNEQFF. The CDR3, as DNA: TGTGCCAGCAGCCGTTTATCGGGAGGGAACAATGAGCAGTTCTTC.

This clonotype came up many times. CDR3 DNA: TGTGCCAGCACCCGGGACTCTGCAACTAATGAAAAACTGTTTTTT. It codes for CASTRDSATNEKLFF. The gene calls are TRBV2 and TRBJ1-4; possible D gene TRBD1, 5 bases. This CDR3 is built from 15 residues. CDR1 SNHLY and CDR2 FYNNEI come from the germline V gene. With 7 bases removed from V and 0 bases from J, the gap between germline ends came to 12 bases. The variable domain in full, with the rest retrieved from reference TRBV2 and TRBJ1-4, is EPEVTQTPSHQVTQMGQEVILRCVPISNHLYFYWYRQILGQKVEFLVSFYNNEISEKSEIFDDQFSVERPDGSNFTLKIRSTKLEDSAMYFCASTRDSATNEKLFFGSGTQLSVL.

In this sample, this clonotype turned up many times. CDR3 sequence: CSATKGPSQWFF. The CDR3, as DNA: TGCAGTGCTACAAAAGGACCGAGCCAGTGGTTCTTC. This chain links TRBV20-1 with TRBJ2-1; unclear D gene. Germline-derived CDR1 and CDR2 are DFQATT and SNEGSKA (reference sequence). Between the trimmed V and J ends, which lost 4 bases and 15 bases, there was a span of 19 bases. CDR3 size: 12 residues.

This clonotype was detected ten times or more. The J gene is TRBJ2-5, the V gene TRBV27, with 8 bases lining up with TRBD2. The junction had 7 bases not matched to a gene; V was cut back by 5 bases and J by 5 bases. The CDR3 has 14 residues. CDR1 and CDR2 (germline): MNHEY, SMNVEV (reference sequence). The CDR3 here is CASSRLAMGETQYF. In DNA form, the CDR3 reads TGTGCCAGCAGTAGACTAGCGATGGGGGAGACCCAGTACTTC.

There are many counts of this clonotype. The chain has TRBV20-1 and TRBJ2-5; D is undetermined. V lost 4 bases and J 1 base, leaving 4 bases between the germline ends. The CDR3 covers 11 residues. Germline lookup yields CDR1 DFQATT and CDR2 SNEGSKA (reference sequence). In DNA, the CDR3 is TGCAGTGCTATTAGCCAAGAGACCCAGTACTTC. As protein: CSAISQETQYF.

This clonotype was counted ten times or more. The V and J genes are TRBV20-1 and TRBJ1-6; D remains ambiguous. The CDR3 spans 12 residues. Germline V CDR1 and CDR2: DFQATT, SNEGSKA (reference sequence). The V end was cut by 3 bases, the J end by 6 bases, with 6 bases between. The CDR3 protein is CSARQPNSPLHF. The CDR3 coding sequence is TGCAGTGCTAGGCAGCCTAATTCACCCCTCCACTTT.

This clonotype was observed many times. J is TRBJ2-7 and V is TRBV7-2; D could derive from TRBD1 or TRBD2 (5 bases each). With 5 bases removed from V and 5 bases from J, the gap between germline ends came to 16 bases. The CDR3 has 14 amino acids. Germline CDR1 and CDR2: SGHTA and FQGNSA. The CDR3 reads CASSPGRGSNEQYF. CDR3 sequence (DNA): TGTGCCAGCAGCCCGGGACGAGGATCTAACGAGCAGTACTTC.

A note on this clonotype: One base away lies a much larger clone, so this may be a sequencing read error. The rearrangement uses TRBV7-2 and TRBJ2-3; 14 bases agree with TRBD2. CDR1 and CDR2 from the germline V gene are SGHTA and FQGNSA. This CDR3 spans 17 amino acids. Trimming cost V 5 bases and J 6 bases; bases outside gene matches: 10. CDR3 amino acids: CASSLGTSGSFLDTQYF. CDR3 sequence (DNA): TGTGCCAGCAGCCTCGGGACTAGCGGGAGTTTTTTGGATACGCAGTATTTT.

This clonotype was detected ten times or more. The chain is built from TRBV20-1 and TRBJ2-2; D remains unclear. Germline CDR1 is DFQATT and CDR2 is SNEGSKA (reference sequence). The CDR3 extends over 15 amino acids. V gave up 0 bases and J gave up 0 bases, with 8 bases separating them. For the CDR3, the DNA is TGCAGTGCTAGAGATCTGGCATCGAACACCGGGGAGCTGTTTTTT. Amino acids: CSARDLASNTGELFF.

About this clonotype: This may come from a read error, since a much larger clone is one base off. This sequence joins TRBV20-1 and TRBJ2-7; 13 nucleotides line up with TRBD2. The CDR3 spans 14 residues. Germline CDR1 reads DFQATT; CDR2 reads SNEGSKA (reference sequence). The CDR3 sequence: CSASPTSGRNEEYF. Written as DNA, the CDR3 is TGCAGTGCCAGCCCGACTAGCGGGAGGAACGAGGAGTACTTC.

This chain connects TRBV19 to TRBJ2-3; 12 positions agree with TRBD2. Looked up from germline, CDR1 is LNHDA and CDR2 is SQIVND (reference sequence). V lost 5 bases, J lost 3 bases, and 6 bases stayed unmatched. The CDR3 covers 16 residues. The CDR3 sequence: CASSALTSGRTDTQYF. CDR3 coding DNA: TGTGCCAGTAGTGCCTTGACTAGCGGGAGAACAGATACGCAGTATTTT.

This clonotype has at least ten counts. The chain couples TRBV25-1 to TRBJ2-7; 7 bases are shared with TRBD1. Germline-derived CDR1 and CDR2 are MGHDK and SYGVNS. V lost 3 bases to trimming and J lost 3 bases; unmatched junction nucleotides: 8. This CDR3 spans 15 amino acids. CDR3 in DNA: TGTGCCAGCAGTGACCCCGGGACAGCTCGCTACGAGCAGTACTTC. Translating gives CASSDPGTARYEQYF.

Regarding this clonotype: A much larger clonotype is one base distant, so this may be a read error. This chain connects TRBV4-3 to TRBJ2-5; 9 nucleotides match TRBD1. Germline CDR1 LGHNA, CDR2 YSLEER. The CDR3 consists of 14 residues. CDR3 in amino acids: CASSREGTGKTQHF. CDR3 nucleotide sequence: TGCGCCAGCAGCCGAGAAGGGACAGGGAAGACCCAGCACTTC.

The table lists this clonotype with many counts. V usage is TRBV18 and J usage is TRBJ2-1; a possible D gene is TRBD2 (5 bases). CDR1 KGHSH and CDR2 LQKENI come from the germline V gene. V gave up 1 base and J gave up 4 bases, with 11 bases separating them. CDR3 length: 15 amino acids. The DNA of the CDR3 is TGTGCCAGCTCACCACAGGAGGCCGAATACAATGAGCAGTTCTTC. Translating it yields CASSPQEAEYNEQFF.

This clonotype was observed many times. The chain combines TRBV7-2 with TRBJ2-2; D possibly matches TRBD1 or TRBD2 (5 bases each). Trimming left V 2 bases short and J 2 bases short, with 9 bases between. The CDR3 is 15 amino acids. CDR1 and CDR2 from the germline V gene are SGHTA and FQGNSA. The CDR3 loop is CASSLSGPNTGELFF. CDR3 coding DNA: TGTGCCAGCAGCTTATCGGGACCAAACACCGGGGAGCTGTTTTTT.

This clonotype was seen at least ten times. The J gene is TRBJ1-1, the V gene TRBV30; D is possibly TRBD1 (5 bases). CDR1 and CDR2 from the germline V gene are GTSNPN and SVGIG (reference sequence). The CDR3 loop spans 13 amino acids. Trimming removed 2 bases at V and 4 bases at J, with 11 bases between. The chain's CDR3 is CAWSNTRATEAFF. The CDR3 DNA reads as TGTGCCTGGAGTAACACCAGGGCCACTGAAGCTTTCTTT.

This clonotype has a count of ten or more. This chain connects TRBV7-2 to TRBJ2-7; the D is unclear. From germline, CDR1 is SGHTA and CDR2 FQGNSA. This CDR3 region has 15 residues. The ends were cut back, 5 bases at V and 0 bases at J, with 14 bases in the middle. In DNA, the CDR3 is TGTGCCAGCAGCCCCTACAGACACAGCTCCTACGAGCAGTACTTC. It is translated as CASSPYRHSSYEQYF.